The clone carrying this TCR beta chain has only a few counts. Its matching antigen is unknown. From germline, CDR1 is DFQATT and CDR2 SNEGSKA (reference sequence). The V gene lost 0 bases and the J gene lost 8 bases, with 10 bases spanning the gap. The length of the CDR3 is 12 residues. The second PCR ran about 6 to 12 cycles with a sample-barcoded 5' primer and J-beta primers. From the 5' RACE reads, TCRdb called clonotypes with MiXCR, one entry per CDR3 protein. The sample lists about 570,000 distinct CDR3 sequences, approximately 30% occurring once. This record comes from a study of blood T cells in healthy people across ages. General study results and limits: PBMCs were not sorted, which prevented a conclusive comparison of naive versus antigen-experienced cells. Among long-lived donors, naive CD4+ cells were more numerous and diversity higher than in aged donors.

The draw of peripheral blood yielded approximately 10 milliliters from each donor. This receptor was identified in a woman aged 70 to 79 in good health. Material for sequencing was blood. The chain employs TRBV20-1 and TRBJ1-1; D unclear. The CDR3 protein is CSARDGRPEAFF. Here the CDR3 DNA reads TGCAGTGCTAGAGATGGACGGCCAGAAGCTTTCTTT.